This T cell receptor (beta chain) comes out of a study of blood T cell repertoires in COVID-19. At the level of the study: Researchers got acute and convalescent COVID-19 samples from the United States, Italy and Spain. PBMCs, B-cell-depleted T cells, or T cells provided the cDNA or gDNA that made up the material.

In the study's own analysis: By means of reference gene primer amplification, nucleated cell counts were estimated. Measured with immunoSEQ multiplex PCR; TCRdb has only the in-frame clones, and not every one. The V and J calls and clone size come from that table; D and trimming were worked out from the DNA. Here the sample spans about 110,000 clones, less than 85% being singletons. This TCR was recovered from a woman between 40 and 50 years old with acute or convalescent COVID-19. The specimen was peripheral blood.

This chain's CDR3 is CASSPPASYEQYF. For the CDR3, the DNA is TGTGCCAGCTCACCACCGGCTTCCTACGAGCAGTACTTC. The chain uses TRBV18 and TRBJ2-7; D remains unclear. V dropped 0 bases and J dropped 1 base, with 4 bases sitting between them. Germline CDR1 reads KGHSH; CDR2 reads LQKENI. This CDR3 comprises 13 residues. Full variable domain (remainder filled in from reference TRBV18 and TRBJ2-7): NAGVMQNPRHLVRRRGQEARLRCSPMKGHSHVYWYRQLPEEGLKFMVYLQKENIIDESGMPKERFSAEFPKEGPSILRIQQVVRGDSAAYFCASSPPASYEQYFGPGTRLTVT.